The source of this TCR beta chain is a study of shared clonotypes between healthy human individuals. Assay: immunoSEQ multiplex PCR; the TCRdb copy retains only in-frame clones and omits some. The sample carries approximately 2,200,000 clones, around 93% recorded once. Naivety among CD8 cells was defined by CD45RO negativity and positive CCR7 selection, thereby excluding terminally differentiated effector memory CD45RA+ cells. The clonotype comes from a young man in good health. Some clones in this sample may be carry-over from other donors' samples. The sample taken for sequencing was naive CD8+ T cells from PBMCs.

The CDR3 region is CASSKGSQETQYF. The DNA for the CDR3 is TGTGCCAGCAGTAAGGGATCTCAAGAGACCCAGTACTTC. This chain connects TRBV28 to TRBJ2-5; D unclear. CDR1 is MDHEN and CDR2 is SYDVKM in the germline V gene. The CDR3 totals 13 residues. The V and J ends lost 5 bases and 2 bases respectively, with 9 bases between them.